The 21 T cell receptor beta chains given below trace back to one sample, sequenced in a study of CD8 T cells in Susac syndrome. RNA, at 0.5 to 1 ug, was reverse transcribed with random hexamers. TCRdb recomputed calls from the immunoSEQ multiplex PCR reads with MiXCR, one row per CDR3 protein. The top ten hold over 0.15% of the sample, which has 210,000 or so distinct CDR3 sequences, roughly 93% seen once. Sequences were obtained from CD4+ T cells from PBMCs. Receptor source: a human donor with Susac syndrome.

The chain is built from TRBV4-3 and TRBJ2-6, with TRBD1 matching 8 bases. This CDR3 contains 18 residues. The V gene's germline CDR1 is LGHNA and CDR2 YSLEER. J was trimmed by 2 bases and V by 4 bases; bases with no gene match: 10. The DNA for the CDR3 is TGCGCCAGCAGCCGAAGGACAGGGATGTGGCCTGGGGCCAACGTCCTGACTTTC. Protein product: CASSRRTGMWPGANVLTF.

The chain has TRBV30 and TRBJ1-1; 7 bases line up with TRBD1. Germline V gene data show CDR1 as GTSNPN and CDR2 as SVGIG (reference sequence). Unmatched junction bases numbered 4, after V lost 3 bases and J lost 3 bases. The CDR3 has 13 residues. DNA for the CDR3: TGTGCCTGGAGCCACGACAGGGACACTGAAGCTTTCTTT. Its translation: CAWSHDRDTEAFF.

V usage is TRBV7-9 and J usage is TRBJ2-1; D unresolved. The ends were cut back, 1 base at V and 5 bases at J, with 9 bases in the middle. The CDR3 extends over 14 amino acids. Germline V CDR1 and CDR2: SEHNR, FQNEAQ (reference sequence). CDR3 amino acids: CASSLVGSDNEQFF. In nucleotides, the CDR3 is TGTGCCAGCAGCTTAGTCGGGTCCGACAATGAGCAGTTCTTC. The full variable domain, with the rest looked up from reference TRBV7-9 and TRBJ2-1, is DTGVSQNPRHKITKRGQNVTFRCDPISEHNRLYWYRQTLGQGPEFLTYFQNEAQLEKSRLLSDRFSAERPKGSFSTLEIQRTEQGDSAMYLCASSLVGSDNEQFFGPGTRLTVL.

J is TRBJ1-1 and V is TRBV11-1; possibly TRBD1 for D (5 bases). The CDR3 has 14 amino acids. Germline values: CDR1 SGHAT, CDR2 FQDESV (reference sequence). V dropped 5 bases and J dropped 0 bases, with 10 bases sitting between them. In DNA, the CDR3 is TGTGCCAGCAGCCCCCCAGGGATGAACACTGAAGCTTTCTTT. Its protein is CASSPPGMNTEAFF.

The CDR3 DNA is TGTGCCAGCAGCCCTAGAAGACAGGACTACGAGCAGTACTTC. Its translation: CASSPRRQDYEQYF. This chain links TRBV14 with TRBJ2-7; tentative D call: TRBD1 (6 bases). Trimming left V 4 bases short and J 3 bases short, with 13 bases between. CDR3 length equals 14 residues. Germline-derived CDR1 and CDR2 are SGHDN and FVKESK.

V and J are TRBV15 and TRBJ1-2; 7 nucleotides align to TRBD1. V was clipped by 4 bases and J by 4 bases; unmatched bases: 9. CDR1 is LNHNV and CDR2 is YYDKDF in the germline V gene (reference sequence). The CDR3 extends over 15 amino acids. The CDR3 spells CATSTRDSLLYGYTF. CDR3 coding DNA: TGTGCCACCAGCACTCGGGACAGCCTCCTCTATGGCTACACCTTC.

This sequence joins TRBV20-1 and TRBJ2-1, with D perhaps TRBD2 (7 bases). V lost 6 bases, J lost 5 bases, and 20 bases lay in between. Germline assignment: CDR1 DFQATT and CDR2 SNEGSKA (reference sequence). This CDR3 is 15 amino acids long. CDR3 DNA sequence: TGCAGTGCAAGGGGGGGGCCCGTGAGGGACAATGAGCAGTTCTTC. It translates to CSARGGPVRDNEQFF.

CDR3 amino acids: CSVETSGANTGELFF. The CDR3 coding sequence is TGCAGCGTTGAAACTAGCGGGGCGAACACCGGGGAGCTGTTTTTT. V usage is TRBV29-1 and J usage is TRBJ2-2, with 10 bases fitting TRBD2. There are 15 residues in the CDR3. The germline V gene encodes CDR1 SQVTM and CDR2 ANQGSEA. V trimming: 2 bases; J trimming: 0 bases; junction bases outside the gene matches: 0.

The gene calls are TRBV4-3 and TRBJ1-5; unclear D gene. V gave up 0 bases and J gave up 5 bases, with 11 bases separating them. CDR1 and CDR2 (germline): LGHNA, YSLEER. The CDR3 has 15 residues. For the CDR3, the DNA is TGCGCCAGCAGCCAAGATTTACAAAGAGATCAGCCCCAGCATTTT. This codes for CASSQDLQRDQPQHF.

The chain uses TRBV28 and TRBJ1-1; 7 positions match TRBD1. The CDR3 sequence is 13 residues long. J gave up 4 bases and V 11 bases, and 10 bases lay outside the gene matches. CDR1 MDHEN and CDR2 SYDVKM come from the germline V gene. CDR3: CAGGTAAITEAFF. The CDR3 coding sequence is TGTGCCGGGGGGACAGCCGCGATCACTGAAGCTTTCTTT.

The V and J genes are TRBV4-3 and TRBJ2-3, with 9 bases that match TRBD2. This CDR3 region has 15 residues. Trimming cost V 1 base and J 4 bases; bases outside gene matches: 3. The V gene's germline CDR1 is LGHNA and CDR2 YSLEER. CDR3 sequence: CASSQGAGGPDTQYF. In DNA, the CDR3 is TGCGCCAGCAGCCAAGGAGCGGGGGGCCCAGATACGCAGTATTTT.

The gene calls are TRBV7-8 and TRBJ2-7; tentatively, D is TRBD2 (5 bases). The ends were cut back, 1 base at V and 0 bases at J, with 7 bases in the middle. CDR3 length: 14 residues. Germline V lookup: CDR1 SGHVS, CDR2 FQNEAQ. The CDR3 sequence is CASSLVAGSYEQYF. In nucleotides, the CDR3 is TGTGCCAGCAGCTTAGTTGCGGGCTCCTACGAGCAGTACTTC.

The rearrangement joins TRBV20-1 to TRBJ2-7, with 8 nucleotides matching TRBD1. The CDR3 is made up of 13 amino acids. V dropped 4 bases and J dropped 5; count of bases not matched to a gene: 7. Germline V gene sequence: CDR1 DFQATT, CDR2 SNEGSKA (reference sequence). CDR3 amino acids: CSATRTGRDEQYF. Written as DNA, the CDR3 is TGCAGTGCTACTCGGACAGGGAGAGACGAGCAGTACTTC.

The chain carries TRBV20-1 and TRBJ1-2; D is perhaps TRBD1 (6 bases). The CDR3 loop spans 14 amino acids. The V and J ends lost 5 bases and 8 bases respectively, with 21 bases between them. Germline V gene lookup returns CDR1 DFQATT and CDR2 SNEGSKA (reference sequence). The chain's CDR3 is CSARRETGLGGYTF. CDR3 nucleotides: TGCAGTGCTCGTAGGGAGACAGGTTTAGGAGGCTACACCTTC.

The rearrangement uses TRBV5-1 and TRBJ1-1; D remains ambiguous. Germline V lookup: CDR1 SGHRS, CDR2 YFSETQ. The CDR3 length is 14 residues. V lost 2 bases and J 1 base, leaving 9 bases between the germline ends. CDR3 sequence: CASSFVAGNTEAFF. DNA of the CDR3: TGCGCCAGCAGCTTTGTCGCCGGGAACACTGAAGCTTTCTTT. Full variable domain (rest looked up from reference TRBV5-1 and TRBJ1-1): KAGVTQTPRYLIKTRGQQVTLSCSPISGHRSVSWYQQTPGQGLQFLFEYFSETQRNKGNFPGRFSGRQFSNSRSEMNVSTLELGDSALYLCASSFVAGNTEAFFGQGTRLTVV.

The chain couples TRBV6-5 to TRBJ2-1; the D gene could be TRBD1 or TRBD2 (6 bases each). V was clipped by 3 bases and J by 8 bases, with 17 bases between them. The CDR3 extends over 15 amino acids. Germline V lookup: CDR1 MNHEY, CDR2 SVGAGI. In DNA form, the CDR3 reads TGTGCCAGCAGTTATAGACATCGGGGGCACGATGAGCAGTTCTTC. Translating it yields CASSYRHRGHDEQFF.

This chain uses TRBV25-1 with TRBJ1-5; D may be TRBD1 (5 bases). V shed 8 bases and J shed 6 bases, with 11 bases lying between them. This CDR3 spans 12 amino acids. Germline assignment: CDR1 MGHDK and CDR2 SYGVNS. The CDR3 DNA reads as TGTGCCAGCGGGGCGTGGGGTCAGCCCCAGCATTTT. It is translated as CASGAWGQPQHF.

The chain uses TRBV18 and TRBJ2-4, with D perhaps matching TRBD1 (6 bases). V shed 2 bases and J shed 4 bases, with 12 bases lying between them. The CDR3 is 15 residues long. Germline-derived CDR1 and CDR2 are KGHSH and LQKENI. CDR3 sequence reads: CASSPSGALKNIQYF. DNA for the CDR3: TGTGCCAGCTCACCATCAGGGGCCCTTAAAAACATTCAGTACTTC. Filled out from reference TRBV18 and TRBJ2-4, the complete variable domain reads NAGVMQNPRHLVRRRGQEARLRCSPMKGHSHVYWYRQLPEEGLKFMVYLQKENIIDESGMPKERFSAEFPKEGPSILRIQQVVRGDSAAYFCASSPSGALKNIQYFGAGTRLSVL.

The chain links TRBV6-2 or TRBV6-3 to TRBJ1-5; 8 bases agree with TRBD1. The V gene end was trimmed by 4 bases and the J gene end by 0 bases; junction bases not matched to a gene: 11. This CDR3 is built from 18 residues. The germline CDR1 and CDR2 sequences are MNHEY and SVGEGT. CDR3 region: CASSSAGTGLLSNQPQHF. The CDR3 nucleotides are TGTGCCAGCAGTTCGGCCGGGACAGGATTACTTAGCAATCAGCCCCAGCATTTT.

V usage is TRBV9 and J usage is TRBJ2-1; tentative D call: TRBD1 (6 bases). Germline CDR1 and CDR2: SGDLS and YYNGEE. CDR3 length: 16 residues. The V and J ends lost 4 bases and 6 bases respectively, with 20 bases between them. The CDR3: CASSSQGGAVVNEQFF. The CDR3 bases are TGTGCCAGCAGCTCCCAAGGGGGAGCGGTGGTCAATGAGCAGTTCTTC.

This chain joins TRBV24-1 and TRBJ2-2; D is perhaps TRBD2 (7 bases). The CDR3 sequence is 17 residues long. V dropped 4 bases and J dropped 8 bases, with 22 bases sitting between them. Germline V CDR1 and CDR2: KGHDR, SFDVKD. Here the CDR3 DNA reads TGTGCCACCAGTGAAACAGGGACTACTTCCTATCGGGGGGAGCTGTTTTTT. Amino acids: CATSETGTTSYRGELFF.